This T cell receptor (beta chain) came from a study of blood T cell repertoires in COVID-19 (dated by TCRdb to between 2020 and 2021). Background on the whole study: The collaborator samples originated in the United States, Italy and Spain and spanned the acute and convalescent phases of COVID-19. The prospective study material was composed of cDNA or gDNA derived from T cells, B-cell-depleted T cells, or PBMCs. The dataset comprised deeply sampled blood TCRbeta repertoires from subjects exposed to, actively infected with, or recovered from COVID-19. The repertoires were released in a freely available public database intended as a resource for research on the immune response to SARS-CoV-2. Samples were obtained from the ongoing ImmuneRACE study (first 160 participants) and from 1,254 subjects provided by 6 global collaborators. The sample metadata nearly always contained a de-identified subject ID, COVID-19 status, age in years and sex. Where available, HLA class I and class II types were obtained from metadata supplied by the sample provider rather than from assay-based typing. Summary of the overall study and its limitations: The quantity of clinical and demographic metadata differed by source and by participant and was supplied without curation.

Taken from cysteine to phenylalanine, the CDR3 has 13 residues. Just CDR3 DNA is preserved here, 39 bases in frame from base 1. V loses 6 bases, J loses 6 bases, and the germline ends lie 14 bases apart. From a lookup of the germline V gene, CDR1 and CDR2 are SNHLY and FYNNEI. The immunoSEQ Assay, a bias-controlled multiplex PCR, was used to amplify TCRbeta CDR3 regions from genomic DNA. As for the authors' bioinformatics: The number of nucleated cells in each sample was estimated from the amplification of reference gene primers within the assay. To quantify the absolute abundance of each unique TCRbeta CDR3 rearrangement, sequence reads were collapsed and filtered. For each sample, productive Simpson clonality was calculated as the square root of Simpson's diversity index over productive rearrangements. TCRdb retrieved this table from immuneACCESS and kept in-frame rearrangements only. Not all clones are present; in checked studies, unresolved V genes account for under half, and no reason is known for the remainder. The V and J calls and clone size are taken from that table; D and trimming were inferred from the DNA. Here the sample has 360,000 or so clones; around 92% occur a single time. The top ten clonotypes cover 1.5% to 2% of the sample.

This clone turned up a few times. Its antigen is currently not known. Base qualities are not provided; no much larger clone lies one nucleotide away. Participants in the prospective study were aged roughly 18 to 89 years, lived in about two dozen United States geographic areas, and enrolled through a virtual design. To assign participants to cohorts, the prospective study relied on clinical history that participants themselves reported in a screening survey and a study questionnaire. For ImmuneRACE Cohort 3, a participant was defined as recovered based on two consecutive negative NP/OP PCR tests, clearance by a healthcare professional, or resolution of symptoms. Each participant in the prospective study had whole blood, serum and a nasopharyngeal or oropharyngeal swab collected by mobile phlebotomists. Participants in the prospective study had the option to provide additional blood draws and questionnaires over a roughly two-month period. Before DNA extraction, prospective study blood samples were shipped either frozen or at room temperature.

Recombination linked TRBV2 to TRBJ1-1; TRBD1 is a weak D gene call, 5 bases matching. The receptor's source is a woman younger than 45 who had recovered from COVID-19. Sequencing was carried out using PBMCs or T cells enriched from blood (not recorded which). The DNA sequence is TGTGCCAGCAGGTGGGGCAGGGTGGCTGAAGCTTTCTTT. It encodes CASRWGRVAEAFF.